This T cell receptor beta chain was sequenced during a study of T-cell reconstitution after alpha-beta-depleted transplantation in children. Unique molecular identifiers were incorporated into the prepared TCRbeta library. MiXCR was run by TCRdb on the PCR reads, yielding one entry per CDR3 protein. Among hundreds of thousands of distinct CDR3 sequences listed, approximately 14% were seen once. The CDR3 spans 16 residues. Trimming cost V 0 bases and J 1 base, with 15 bases left between them. Germline values: CDR1 DFQATT, CDR2 SNEGSKA (reference sequence). To note about this clonotype: Its antigen is currently unknown.

Regarding the study as a whole: At the one-year point after transplant, T-cell counts and TCRbeta diversity were found to come mostly from T cells that had been newly produced. About two months after transplant, alpha-beta T cells reportedly came from several hundred expanded graft clones.

The TCR originated in a girl aged 2-15 years with congenital amegakaryocytic thrombocytopenia, due to receive a stem cell transplant. The chain uses TRBV20-1 and TRBJ2-5; tentative D call: TRBD2 (5 bases). The specimen comprised PBMCs, sampled before TCRalphabeta/CD19-depleted stem cell transplant. Here the CDR3 reads CSARDRYRTVQETQYF. CDR3 coding DNA: TGCAGTGCTAGAGATCGTTACCGGACTGTCCAAGAGACCCAGTACTTC.